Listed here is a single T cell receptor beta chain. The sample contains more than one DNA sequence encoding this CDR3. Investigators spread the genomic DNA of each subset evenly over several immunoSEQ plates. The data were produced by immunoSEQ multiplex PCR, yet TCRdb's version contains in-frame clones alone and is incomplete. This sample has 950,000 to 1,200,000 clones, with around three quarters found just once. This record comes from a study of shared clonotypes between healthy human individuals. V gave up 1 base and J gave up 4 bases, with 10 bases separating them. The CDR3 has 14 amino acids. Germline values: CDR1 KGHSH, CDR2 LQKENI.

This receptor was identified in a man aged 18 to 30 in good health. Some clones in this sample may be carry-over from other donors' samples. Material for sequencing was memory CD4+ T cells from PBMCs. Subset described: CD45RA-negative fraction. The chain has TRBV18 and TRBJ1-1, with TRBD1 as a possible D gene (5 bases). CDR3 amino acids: CASSPRIGGTEAFF. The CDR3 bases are TGTGCCAGCTCACCACGTATTGGGGGCACTGAAGCTTTCTTT.